This T cell receptor (beta chain) was sequenced in a study of T cell responses to AZD1222 COVID-19 vaccine. Whole-study context: The study pooled second doses at about 4 or about 12 weeks. Study results and limitations: Per reports, nearly half of all spike-specific TCRs target regions that are unmutated in variants. Researchers took repertoire samples only after the peak T cell response had come.

Method: immunoSEQ multiplex PCR; TCRdb's copy keeps in-frame clones and lacks some. The table has more than 70,000 clones, around 90% seen once; the top ten hold 16%. This CDR3 comprises 10 residues. V dropped 8 bases and J dropped 8 bases, with 9 bases sitting between them. Germline V gives CDR1 SNHLY, CDR2 FYNNEI. Of note for this clone: No antigen is known for it.

The specimen was peripheral blood, collected on day 0 of AZD1222 vaccination. The chain carries TRBV2 and TRBJ1-1; no clear D gene. The TCR was taken from an adult in good health. CDR3 sequence: CASEVSEAFF. The DNA for the CDR3 is TGTGCCAGCGAAGTTTCAGAAGCTTTCTTT.